One and the same sample provided the 25 T cell receptor beta chains below, sequenced in a study of radiation and T cells in renal cell carcinoma. The protocol was immunoSEQ multiplex PCR, while the TCRdb copy is restricted to in-frame clones and leaves out a portion. In the table there are 100,000 to 150,000 clones, 81% of which are singletons. The time point was: blood 2 weeks post-SBRT. Treatment: 15 Gy SBRT to primary tumor, nephrectomy 4 weeks later. The sample consisted of blood, taken from a patient whose treatment included radiotherapy and nephrectomy. The receptors were gathered from a man aged 45 to 65 with renal cell carcinoma.

This chain connects TRBV7-9 to TRBJ1-2, with D unresolved. The V and J ends lost 1 base and 0 bases respectively, with 3 bases between them. CDR3 length: 13 residues. Germline V CDR1 and CDR2: SEHNR, FQNEAQ (reference sequence). The DNA of the CDR3 is TGTGCCAGCAGCTTAGTTTCTAACTATGGCTACACCTTC. Protein: CASSLVSNYGYTF. Complete variable domain (other parts from reference TRBV7-9 and TRBJ1-2): DTGVSQNPRHKITKRGQNVTFRCDPISEHNRLYWYRQTLGQGPEFLTYFQNEAQLEKSRLLSDRFSAERPKGSFSTLEIQRTEQGDSAMYLCASSLVSNYGYTFGSGTRLTVV.

The gene calls are TRBV28 and TRBJ1-4; a possible D gene is TRBD1 (6 bases). V was shortened by 3 bases and J by 7 bases, with 15 bases between the two germline ends. The CDR3 has 15 residues. The germline V gene encodes CDR1 MDHEN and CDR2 SYDVKM. The DNA of the CDR3 is TGTGCCAGCAGTTTCGGAGGGGGTTTAGGTGAAAAACTGTTTTTT. Its translation is CASSFGGGLGEKLFF.

V is TRBV28 and J is TRBJ2-1; D gene ambiguous. Trimming stripped 1 base from V and 0 bases from J, with 10 bases between. The CDR3 contains 16 residues. Germline loops: CDR1 MDHEN, CDR2 SYDVKM. The CDR3 region has the DNA TGTGCCAGCAGTTTATCCCCTCTGAGCTCCTACAATGAGCAGTTCTTC. Amino acids: CASSLSPLSSYNEQFF. The variable domain in full, completed from reference TRBV28 and TRBJ2-1, reads DVKVTQSSRYLVKRTGEKVFLECVQDMDHENMFWYRQDPGLGLRLIYFSYDVKMKEKGDIPEGYSVSREKKERFSLILESASTNQTSMYLCASSLSPLSSYNEQFFGPGTRLTVL.

V usage is TRBV7-2 and J usage is TRBJ2-7, with a tentative D call TRBD1 (6 bases). Trimming removed 5 bases from V and 2 bases from J, with 13 bases in between. The CDR3 runs to 14 residues. CDR1 is SGHTA, CDR2 FQGNSA, per germline. The CDR3 DNA is TGTGCCAGCAGCCCCGGACCAGGGGCCTACGAGCAGTACTTC. Protein: CASSPGPGAYEQYF.

The rearrangement joins TRBV7-2 to TRBJ2-1; 7 positions match TRBD2. With 3 bases clipped from V and 7 bases from J, the junction kept 9 bases outside the gene matches. CDR1 is SGHTA, CDR2 FQGNSA, per germline. The CDR3 totals 15 residues. CDR3 bases: TGTGCCAGCAGCTTGGGGGGGTTCGGGAGTAATGAGCAGTTCTTC. Its translation: CASSLGGFGSNEQFF.

Note on this clone: One junction end disagrees with the germline gene, perhaps due to a read error. The chain joins TRBV27 to TRBJ2-1; tentatively, D is TRBD2 (6 bases). The V gene's germline CDR1 is MNHEY and CDR2 SMNVEV (reference sequence). The CDR3 length is 13 residues. CDR3 sequence: CASRRQTGTDVVF. The CDR3 nucleotides are TGTGCCAGCAGACGCCAAACCGGGACTGACGTGGTCTTC.

This clone has a handful of counts. The rearrangement links TRBV4-1 to TRBJ2-5, with 9 bases fitting TRBD1. CDR3 length: 17 amino acids. The J segment lost 4 bases and the V segment lost 0 bases, leaving 9 bases of the junction unmatched. The germline V gene has CDR1 MGHRA and CDR2 YSYEKL. The CDR3 reads CASSQDPTGTGRETQYF. As DNA, the CDR3 is TGCGCCAGCAGCCAAGACCCGACCGGGACAGGGAGAGAGACCCAGTACTTC.

This chain uses TRBV4-1 with TRBJ2-7; D unresolved. Germline lookup yields CDR1 MGHRA and CDR2 YSYEKL. V shed 3 bases and J shed 2 bases, with 11 bases lying between them. The CDR3 totals 14 residues. CDR3 amino acids: CASSHIGRTYEQYF. CDR3 nucleotides: TGCGCCAGCAGCCACATCGGCAGGACCTACGAGCAGTACTTC.

This sequence joins TRBV27 and TRBJ1-2; perhaps TRBD1 as D (5 bases). This CDR3 contains 15 residues. V was clipped by 1 base and J by 1 base, with 10 bases between them. Germline V gives CDR1 MNHEY, CDR2 SMNVEV (reference sequence). The CDR3 DNA is TGTGCCAGCAGTTTATTGCAGGGAGGTAACTATGGCTACACCTTC. As protein: CASSLLQGGNYGYTF.

This clone was seen only a few times. The rearrangement links TRBV5-1 to TRBJ1-1, with a weak D call TRBD1 (6 bases). This CDR3 has 18 residues. Germline CDR1 and CDR2: SGHRS and YFSETQ. V was cut by 4 bases and J by 3 bases, with 25 bases left in between. CDR3 in amino acids: CASSPGWDMENRDTEAFF. CDR3 bases: TGCGCCAGCAGCCCTGGGTGGGACATGGAGAATAGGGACACTGAAGCTTTCTTT.

Only a few counts were recorded for this clone. The V and J genes are TRBV6-1 and TRBJ1-1, with 7 bases fitting TRBD1. The germline CDR1 and CDR2 sequences are MNHNS and SASEGT. The trim removed 7 bases at V and 5 bases at J, leaving 13 bases unmatched. The CDR3 sequence is 15 residues long. The CDR3 region is CASNPRQGAGTEAFF. DNA for the CDR3: TGTGCCAGCAACCCGCGACAGGGTGCAGGGACTGAAGCTTTCTTT.

The genes are TRBV18 and TRBJ1-5; 7 bases align to TRBD1. The CDR3 contains 16 residues. V lost 3 bases to trimming and J lost 5 bases; unmatched junction nucleotides: 10. Looked up from germline, CDR1 is KGHSH and CDR2 is LQKENI. The CDR3 loop reads CASSPSTGMGDQPQHF. CDR3 DNA sequence: TGTGCCAGCTCACCTTCGACAGGGATGGGTGATCAGCCCCAGCATTTT.

This chain uses TRBV7-9 with TRBJ1-5; D unclear. The CDR3 is made up of 12 amino acids. Trimming removed 4 bases at V and 4 bases at J, with 5 bases between. Germline loops: CDR1 SEHNR, CDR2 FQNEAQ (reference sequence). CDR3 protein: CASSSLNQPQHF. CDR3 in DNA: TGTGCCAGCAGCTCACTAAATCAGCCCCAGCATTTT.

CDR3 nucleotide sequence: TGTGCCAGCAGCCCGACAGGGGTCACCGGGGAGCTGTTTTTT. Its translation: CASSPTGVTGELFF. This chain connects TRBV7-8 to TRBJ2-2; 8 bases agree with TRBD1. This CDR3 has 14 amino acids. Germline CDR1 and CDR2: SGHVS and FQNEAQ. The ends lost 5 bases at V and 4 bases at J; junction bases unmatched: 3.

This clone has a handful of counts. The chain has TRBV29-1 and TRBJ2-7; the D gene is possibly TRBD1 (6 bases). CDR1 is SQVTM, CDR2 ANQGSEA, per germline. With 2 bases removed from V and 8 bases from J, the gap between germline ends came to 22 bases. This CDR3 region has 15 residues. DNA for the CDR3: TGCAGCGTTGAAACCCTCCAACAGGGCTATCTCAAGCAGTACTTC. Translated, it gives CSVETLQQGYLKQYF.

This sequence joins TRBV7-2 and TRBJ1-1, with D possibly being TRBD1 (6 bases). Germline values: CDR1 SGHTA, CDR2 FQGNSA. Trimming took off 5 bases at V and 11 bases at J, with 18 bases between the two ends. This CDR3 contains 13 residues. CDR3 DNA sequence: TGTGCCAGCAGCCCCACAAGGGGGGGCGCGGCTTTCTTT. Translating it yields CASSPTRGGAAFF. The full variable domain, with the rest looked up from reference TRBV7-2 and TRBJ1-1, is GAGVSQSPSNKVTEKGKDVELRCDPISGHTALYWYRQSLGQGLEFLIYFQGNSAPDKSGLPSDRFSAERTGGSVSTLTIQRTQQEDSAVYLCASSPTRGGAAFFGQGTRLTVV.

This chain links TRBV19 with TRBJ2-1; D is possibly TRBD1 (5 bases). V dropped 8 bases and J dropped 0 bases, with 11 bases sitting between them. This CDR3 has 14 amino acids. Germline V gene data show CDR1 as LNHDA and CDR2 as SQIVND (reference sequence). DNA for the CDR3: TGTGCCAGTTCAATTACAGGCTCCTACAATGAGCAGTTCTTC. It encodes CASSITGSYNEQFF.

This chain uses TRBV28 with TRBJ1-1, with 8 bases that match TRBD1. The germline V gene has CDR1 MDHEN and CDR2 SYDVKM. The CDR3 runs 14 residues. The V and J ends lost 7 bases and 0 bases, in that order; junction bases with no gene match: 4. The CDR3 region is CASTLTGVNTEAFF. The CDR3 coding sequence is TGTGCCAGCACCCTGACAGGGGTGAACACTGAAGCTTTCTTT.

This clone has a handful of counts. The chain recombines TRBV6-1 with TRBJ2-2; tentative D call: TRBD2 (5 bases). V lost 3 bases and J 10 bases, leaving 18 bases between the germline ends. Germline loops: CDR1 MNHNS, CDR2 SASEGT. The CDR3 totals 15 residues. The CDR3 loop is CASSEHRTLVVELFF. CDR3 DNA: TGTGCCAGCAGTGAGCATCGGACTCTTGTCGTGGAGCTGTTTTTT.

The J gene is TRBJ1-2, the V gene TRBV9, with no clear D. CDR3 length: 13 residues. Germline V gene data show CDR1 as SGDLS and CDR2 as YYNGEE. Trimming shortened V by 3 bases and J by 0 bases, and 6 bases separated the two germline ends. This chain's CDR3 is CASSGITNYGYTF. The CDR3 region has the DNA TGTGCCAGCAGCGGAATAACTAACTATGGCTACACCTTC.

The gene calls are TRBV25-1 and TRBJ2-1; no clear D. The V end was cut by 2 bases, the J end by 7 bases, with 15 bases between. The CDR3 consists of 15 residues. Germline-derived CDR1 and CDR2 are MGHDK and SYGVNS. The CDR3 here is CASSEGARVLNEQFF. DNA for the CDR3: TGTGCCAGCAGTGAAGGTGCCCGAGTTCTTAATGAGCAGTTCTTC.

In this sample, this clone turned up a few times. J is TRBJ2-1 and V is TRBV5-1; D possibly matches TRBD1 or TRBD2 (5 bases each). Germline V gene data show CDR1 as SGHRS and CDR2 as YFSETQ. Trimming took 0 bases from V and 4 from J, leaving 8 bases between them. The CDR3 sequence is 14 residues long. CDR3 in DNA: TGCGCCAGCAGCTTGGGGGACGGATACAATGAGCAGTTCTTC. Translated: CASSLGDGYNEQFF.

This clone occurred a few times. The chain couples TRBV11-2 to TRBJ2-3; TRBD2 aligns across 7 bases. Germline CDR1 reads SGHAT; CDR2 reads FQNNGV. The CDR3 loop spans 15 amino acids. V lost 7 bases, J lost 6 bases, and 13 bases stayed unmatched. CDR3 amino acids: CASTDIAGAGDTQYF. In nucleotides, the CDR3 is TGTGCCAGCACCGATATAGCGGGCGCGGGTGATACGCAGTATTTT.

This chain connects TRBV30 to TRBJ2-7; possible D gene TRBD1, 6 bases. Trimming stripped 2 bases from V and 7 bases from J, with 9 bases between. Germline V gene lookup returns CDR1 GTSNPN and CDR2 SVGIG (reference sequence). CDR3 length equals 11 residues. The CDR3, as DNA: TGTGCCTGGAGTCTTCAGGGGGAGCAGTACTTC. Protein product: CAWSLQGEQYF.

The J gene is TRBJ1-3, the V gene TRBV5-1, with TRBD1 matching over 7 bases. J was trimmed by 4 bases and V by 4 bases; bases with no gene match: 8. The CDR3 loop spans 15 amino acids. Per germline, CDR1 SGHRS and CDR2 YFSETQ. The CDR3 loop is CASSQMTGYGNTIYF. CDR3 bases: TGCGCCAGCAGCCAGATGACAGGGTACGGAAACACCATATATTTT.